The sequence of this TCR beta chain was determined in a study of blood T cell repertoires in COVID-19. With V trimmed by 0 bases and J by 0 bases, 8 bases remained unmatched. The V gene's germline CDR1 is MGHRA and CDR2 YSYEKL. This CDR3 is 19 amino acids long. The table came from immunoSEQ multiplex PCR; TCRdb's copy has only in-frame clones and leaves some out. Of about 230,000 clones in the sample, approximately 87% were seen once. V is TRBV4-1 and J is TRBJ1-5; 10 bases line up with TRBD1. This clonotype was obtained from a woman aged 70-85 years with active or convalescent COVID-19. The sample comprised peripheral blood. The CDR3 DNA reads as TGCGCCAGCAGCCAAGAGGGGACAGGGGACTCGTATAGCAATCAGCCCCAGCATTTT. It is translated as CASSQEGTGDSYSNQPQHF.